What follows are 16 T cell receptor beta chains derived from one specimen sequenced in a study of blood T cell repertoires in COVID-19. Clones were read by immunoSEQ multiplex PCR, and TCRdb kept only the in-frame ones, dropping some. This table holds fewer than 250,000 clones, just under 85% found once. The sample consisted of peripheral blood. The source is a man aged 50 to 60 with acute or convalescent COVID-19.

The chain is built from TRBV28 and TRBJ1-1, with 9 nucleotides matching TRBD1. The J segment lost 1 base and the V segment lost 5 bases, leaving 5 bases of the junction unmatched. This CDR3 comprises 15 residues. The germline V gene encodes CDR1 MDHEN and CDR2 SYDVKM. The CDR3 is CASSDPGQGNTEAFF. The CDR3, as DNA: TGTGCCAGCAGTGATCCGGGACAGGGGAACACTGAAGCTTTCTTT.

The gene calls are TRBV3-1 (or the pseudogene TRBV3-2) and TRBJ2-2; TRBD2 matches 7 bases. CDR1 and CDR2 (germline): LGHDT, YNNKEL (reference sequence). Unmatched junction bases numbered 9, after V lost 8 bases and J lost 6 bases. The CDR3 totals 14 residues. CDR3 nucleotides: TGTGCCAGCGGAGGCGGGAGCTGGGCCGGGGAGCTGTTTTTT. Translated: CASGGGSWAGELFF.

This clone showed up just once. The V and J genes are TRBV23-1 and TRBJ2-1; D may be TRBD2 (5 bases). TRBV23-1 is filed as an ORF, its function uncertain. This CDR3 has 16 amino acids. V lost 0 bases and J 0 bases, leaving 9 bases between the germline ends. CDR3 nucleotides: TGCGCCAGCAGTCAATCGTGGCGGGTCTCCTACAATGAGCAGTTCTTC. It translates to CASSQSWRVSYNEQFF.

The genes are TRBV30 and TRBJ1-6; D is perhaps TRBD1 (6 bases). Germline V gene lookup returns CDR1 GTSNPN and CDR2 SVGIG (reference sequence). This CDR3 has 12 amino acids. Trimming shortened V by 0 bases and J by 11 bases, and 8 bases separated the two germline ends. In nucleotides, the CDR3 is TGTGCCTGGAGTGTACCAGGGGCACCCCTCCACTTT. Its protein product is CAWSVPGAPLHF.

This rearrangement joins TRBV6-5 to TRBJ2-7, with a possible D match to TRBD1 (6 bases). The CDR3 totals 11 residues. Germline loops: CDR1 MNHEY, CDR2 SVGAGI. Between the trimmed V and J ends, which lost 6 bases and 9 bases, there was a span of 12 bases. The DNA of the CDR3 is TGTGCCAGCAGGGACAGAAAAGGGCAGTACTTC. Its protein is CASRDRKGQYF.

The rearrangement uses TRBV27 and TRBJ2-2; 7 bases are a match to TRBD2. This CDR3 has 16 amino acids. J gave up 1 base and V 5 bases, and 7 bases lay outside the gene matches. The V gene's germline CDR1 is MNHEY and CDR2 SMNVEV (reference sequence). The CDR3 loop is CASSALAGVNTGELFF. CDR3 sequence (DNA): TGTGCCAGCAGTGCATTAGCGGGTGTGAACACCGGGGAGCTGTTTTTT.

The J gene is TRBJ2-7, the V gene TRBV6-1; 7 nucleotides match TRBD1. This CDR3 region has 15 residues. With V trimmed by 5 bases and J by 0 bases, 7 bases remained unmatched. Germline V gene sequence: CDR1 MNHNS, CDR2 SASEGT. The CDR3 sequence: CASSNLDRSSYEQYF. In nucleotides, the CDR3 is TGTGCCAGCAGTAACTTGGACAGGAGCTCCTACGAGCAGTACTTC.

CDR3 bases: TGCGCCAGCAGCCAAGAGTGGGGCATGATCAGAGGCTACACCTTC. Translating gives CASSQEWGMIRGYTF. The V call is TRBV4-1, the J call TRBJ1-2; the D gene is possibly TRBD1 (5 bases). With 0 bases removed from V and 8 bases from J, the gap between germline ends came to 16 bases. Germline-derived CDR1 and CDR2 are MGHRA and YSYEKL. This CDR3 is 15 amino acids long.

The chain has TRBV3-1 (or the pseudogene TRBV3-2) and TRBJ1-5; D is unclear. CDR3 length: 14 residues. Between the trimmed V and J ends, which lost 1 base and 3 bases, there was a span of 7 bases. Germline-derived CDR1 and CDR2 are LGHDT and YNNKEL (reference sequence). CDR3 residues: CASSQGHFNQPQHF. CDR3 nucleotides: TGTGCCAGCAGCCAAGGTCACTTCAATCAGCCCCAGCATTTT.

The chain links TRBV27 to TRBJ2-7, with D hard to call. The V end was cut by 6 bases, the J end by 2 bases, with 14 bases between. This CDR3 spans 14 amino acids. Germline CDR1 is MNHEY and CDR2 is SMNVEV (reference sequence). The CDR3 sequence is CASSRLSSTYEQYF. The CDR3, as DNA: TGTGCCAGCAGCCGACTGAGTAGTACCTACGAGCAGTACTTC.

The genes are TRBV28 and TRBJ1-5; D uncertain. V lost 5 bases to trimming and J lost 2 bases, with 19 bases between them. This CDR3 region has 17 residues. Germline CDR1 is MDHEN and CDR2 is SYDVKM. Written as DNA, the CDR3 is TGTGCCAGCAGTCCCAGCTGGTCGAGCGGTCGCAATCAGCCCCAGCATTTT. As protein: CASSPSWSSGRNQPQHF.

This chain uses TRBV3-1 (or the pseudogene TRBV3-2) with TRBJ2-1; D is unclear. Trimming removed 5 bases from V and 5 bases from J, with 7 bases in between. Germline V gives CDR1 LGHDT, CDR2 YNNKEL (reference sequence). The CDR3 has 12 residues. In DNA form, the CDR3 reads TGTGCCAGCAGCTTCAGCGACAATGAGCAGTTCTTC. Residues: CASSFSDNEQFF.

This clone occurred once. The gene calls are TRBV6-5 and TRBJ2-3, with 11 bases matching TRBD2. CDR3 length: 15 residues. Germline CDR1 and CDR2: MNHEY and SVGAGI. V trimming: 7 bases; J trimming: 1 base; junction bases outside the gene matches: 4. In nucleotides, the CDR3 is TGTGCCAGCAAACTTAGCGGGGGGGGCACAGATACGCAGTATTTT. Translating it yields CASKLSGGGTDTQYF.

The chain joins TRBV28 to TRBJ1-2, with 12 bases lining up with TRBD1. Germline values: CDR1 MDHEN, CDR2 SYDVKM. The CDR3 spans 17 residues. V shed 5 bases, J shed 4 bases, and the junction held 11 bases outside the gene matches. CDR3 protein: CASSPAGQGARGYGYTF. In DNA, the CDR3 is TGTGCCAGCAGTCCGGCGGGACAGGGGGCTAGGGGCTATGGCTACACCTTC.

The chain links TRBV5-1 to TRBJ2-7; 9 nucleotides agree with TRBD1. This CDR3 contains 16 residues. V was clipped by 4 bases and J by 1 base; unmatched bases: 9. Germline values: CDR1 SGHRS, CDR2 YFSETQ. CDR3 DNA: TGCGCCAGCAGCCATGATTCCGGGACAGGGTCCTACGAGCAGTACTTC. This translates into CASSHDSGTGSYEQYF.

The gene calls are TRBV4-1 and TRBJ1-1; possibly TRBD1 for D (6 bases). Germline lookup yields CDR1 MGHRA and CDR2 YSYEKL. Trimming pared 4 bases from V and 3 bases from J, leaving 9 bases between. CDR3 length: 13 residues. The CDR3 sequence: CASSPDSHTEAFF. The CDR3 region has the DNA TGCGCCAGCAGCCCGGACAGCCACACTGAAGCTTTCTTT.